The rows below give T cell receptor beta chains drawn from one sample of a study of cytomegalovirus exposure and HLA in healthy donors. Sequenced by immunoSEQ multiplex PCR; TCRdb stores in-frame clones only, minus some. The sample carries 94,000 or so clones, about 71% recorded once. Sequencing was performed on PBMCs. Receptor source: a man between 60 and 70 years old in good health and CMV-seronegative. Each CDR3 is given with its conserved first and last residue. Each record gives: J gene, V gene, clone size, D gene, CDR3 DNA, CDR3 protein. A D gene is named only where the DNA matches it firmly. Rows give clone size only sometimes, using once, few, many, or a class for an expanded clone.

>TRBJ2-6|TRBV10-3|few|TRBD1
TGTGCCATCAGTGAGACAGGGGGCGCGTTCTCTGGGGCCAACGTCCTGACTTTC
CAISETGGAFSGANVLTF
>TRBJ2-1|TRBV5-4|.|.
TGTGCCAGCAGCTTGGGAGGCGGGATGGGGTATGAGCAGTTCTTC
CASSLGGGMGYEQFF
>TRBJ2-2|TRBV5-1|few|TRBD1
TGCGCCAGCAGCTTGGCCGGGAAAACCGGGACAGGGGGCGCTGAGGCCGGGGAGCTGTTTTTT
CASSLAGKTGTGGAEAGELFF
>TRBJ2-1|TRBV6-1|.|TRBD1
TGTGCCAGCGCAGCTAATGGCAGGGGGCTATATGAGCAGTTCTTC
CASAANGRGLYEQFF
>TRBJ1-5|TRBV29-1|.|.
TGCAGCGTTGAGGGGGCTGGCAATCAGCCCCAGCATTTT
CSVEGAGNQPQHF
>TRBJ2-2|TRBV7-2|once|TRBD1
TGTGCCAGCAGCTCAGACAGGGGATTTTCCGGGGAGCTGTTTTTT
CASSSDRGFSGELFF
>TRBJ2-2|TRBV5-1|few|TRBD2
TGCGCCAGCAGCGGAACTAGCGGAGGAAACACCGGGGAGCTGTTTTTT
CASSGTSGGNTGELFF
>TRBJ2-1|TRBV5-1|.|TRBD2
TGCGCCAGCAGCTTGGTCGCAGCGGGACTGAATGAGCAGTTCTTC
CASSLVAAGLNEQFF
>TRBJ2-2|TRBV28|.|.
TGTGCCAGCAGTTTAGTATCACCGGGGGCCGGGGAGCTGTTTTTT
CASSLVSPGAGELFF
>TRBJ1-4|TRBV5-1|few|TRBD1
TGCGCCAGCAGCCAGGGACAGGTCACTAATGAAAAACTGTTTTTT
CASSQGQVTNEKLFF
>TRBJ2-7|TRBV5-1|.|TRBD2
TGCGCCAGCAGCCCTAATAGCGGGAAACCCCACGAGCAGTACTTC
CASSPNSGKPHEQYF
>TRBJ1-1|TRBV28|.|.
TGTGCCAGCAGCCAGAACACTGAAGCTTTCTTT
CASSQNTEAFF
>TRBJ1-6|TRBV7-8|.|TRBD1
TGTGCCAGCAGTGGGACAGGGACTTCACCCCTCCACTTT
CASSGTGTSPLHF
>TRBJ1-2|TRBV28|few|.
TGTGCCAGCAGTTTGGTGCAGGGCCTCTATGGCTACACCTTC
CASSLVQGLYGYTF
>TRBJ2-7|TRBV29-1|.|TRBD2
TGCAGCGTCAAGACTAGCGGGATGATCGAGCAGTACTTC
CSVKTSGMIEQYF
>TRBJ1-1|TRBV6-6|.|.
TGTGCCAGCAGTCATTACTCGGGTCGGGGTCCTGAAGCTTTCTTT
CASSHYSGRGPEAFF
>TRBJ1-2|TRBV6-5|.|.
TGTGCCAGCAGTTACTCACAGATGGACTATGGCTACACCTTC
CASSYSQMDYGYTF
>TRBJ2-2|TRBV29-1|.|TRBD2
TGCAGCGTTGGGCGGGAGTACACCGGGGAGCTGTTTTTT
CSVGREYTGELFF
>TRBJ1-1|TRBV7-6|.|.
TGTGCCAGCAGCTTAGCGCGGGGCACTGAAGCTTTCTTT
CASSLARGTEAFF
>TRBJ2-7|TRBV29-1|.|TRBD1
TGCAGCGTTGAAGATCCCGGACAGGCCTACGAGCAGTACTTC
CSVEDPGQAYEQYF
>TRBJ1-4|TRBV6-6|.|.
TGTGCCAGCAGTCTTGCAACTAATGAAAAACTGTTTTTT
CASSLATNEKLFF
>TRBJ1-2|TRBV6-5|.|.
TGTGCCAGCCTAACAAGGGGAGGGGATGGCTACACCTTC
CASLTRGGDGYTF
>TRBJ1-4|TRBV18|.|TRBD1
TGTGCCAGCTCACTTGACAGGGGCTTACCTAATGAAAAACTGTTTTTT
CASSLDRGLPNEKLFF
>TRBJ2-3|TRBV18|few|TRBD2
TGTGCCAGCTCACACCCAGCGGGAGGGGGAGATACGCAGTATTTT
CASSHPAGGGDTQYF
>TRBJ2-1|TRBV25-1|.|TRBD1
TGTGCCAGCAGTGATGACGGGACAGACAATGAGCAGTTCTTC
CASSDDGTDNEQFF
>TRBJ2-1|TRBV6-1|.|TRBD2
TGTGCCAGCAGTGTAAGCGGGAGGGGTCCGTTCTTC
CASSVSGRGPFF
>TRBJ1-5|TRBV14|.|.
TGTGCCAGCAGCCAAGAGCAGGGCCGATATCAGCCCCAGCATTTT
CASSQEQGRYQPQHF
>TRBJ1-2|TRBV5-1|.|.
TGCGCCAGCAGCGTCGAACGGGCGGGGCGAGAAGGCTACGCCTTC
CASSVERAGREGYAF
>TRBJ1-3|TRBV11-3|.|TRBD1
TGTGCCAGCAGCTCGGGACAGGGGAACACCATATATTTT
CASSSGQGNTIYF
>TRBJ1-5|TRBV5-5|once|TRBD1
TGTGCCAGCAGCTTGGGGGCCAGGGGGGAGAATCAGCCCCAGCATTTT
CASSLGARGENQPQHF
>TRBJ1-1|TRBV19|.|TRBD1
TGTGCCAGTAGTTCCCCGGACAGGGGGCTAAACACTGAAGCTTTCTTT
CASSSPDRGLNTEAFF
>TRBJ2-7|TRBV7-2|.|.
TGTGCCAGCAGCTTAGATGCCTACTCCTACGAGCAGTACTTC
CASSLDAYSYEQYF
>TRBJ2-1|TRBV10-1|.|TRBD1
TGCGCCAGCAGTGAGGCAGGGGGCCTGGGGTACAATGAGCAGTTCTTC
CASSEAGGLGYNEQFF
>TRBJ2-3|TRBV19|.|.
TGTGCCAGTAGTCCCCTCAGCGAGGGCACAGATACGCAGTATTTT
CASSPLSEGTDTQYF
>TRBJ1-5|TRBV6-5|.|.
TGTGCCAGCAGTGGACAGAGAAATCAGCCCCAGCATTTT
CASSGQRNQPQHF
>TRBJ2-3|TRBV19|.|.
TGTGCCAGTAGGCCAACTAGCACAGATACGCAGTATTTT
CASRPTSTDTQYF
>TRBJ2-2|TRBV5-4|once|TRBD2
TGTGCCAGCAGCAGTAGAGGACTAGTATCAGTCGGGGAGCTGTTTTTT
CASSSRGLVSVGELFF
>TRBJ2-1|TRBV30|.|TRBD2
TGTGCCTGGACTCAACTAGCGCCCAATGAGCAGTTCTTC
CAWTQLAPNEQFF
>TRBJ2-7|TRBV10-1|few|TRBD2
TGCGCCAGCAGTAATAGCGGGAGAAGTCACGAGCAGTACTTC
CASSNSGRSHEQYF
>TRBJ2-7|TRBV5-4|.|TRBD2
TGTGCCAGCAGCTGGGGGGGAGCGGCGTACGAGCAGTACTTC
CASSWGGAAYEQYF
>TRBJ1-6|TRBV5-1|.|TRBD1
TGCGCCAGCAGCTCGACGGGACAGGGTAATTCACCCCTCCACTTT
CASSSTGQGNSPLHF
>TRBJ2-7|TRBV5-1|.|.
TGCGCCAGCGGGTTGGGAGAGGACTACGAGCAGTACTTC
CASGLGEDYEQYF
>TRBJ2-5|TRBV2|.|TRBD2
TGTGCCAGCAGTGAAGGCGGGGGAAGGGCCCAGTACTTC
CASSEGGGRAQYF
>TRBJ1-5|TRBV27|.|TRBD1
TGTGCCAGCAGTCCCGGACAGGGGAGGGGATCTGGACAGCCCCAGCATTTT
CASSPGQGRGSGQPQHF
>TRBJ1-1|TRBV10-3|.|TRBD1
TGTGCCATCAGTGCCCAGACAGGGGCTACTGAAGCTTTCTTT
CAISAQTGATEAFF
>TRBJ1-1|TRBV19|.|.
TGTGCCAGTAGTATACGGGGGGCGACTGAAGCTTTCTTT
CASSIRGATEAFF
>TRBJ1-1|TRBV6-6|.|.
TGTGCCAGCAGTTACGGCAGGGGTGAAGCTTTCTTT
CASSYGRGEAFF
>TRBJ2-7|TRBV6-6|.|TRBD2
TGTGCCAGCAGTTACTCGGGGGGGACGCAAAACGAGCAGTACTTC
CASSYSGGTQNEQYF
>TRBJ1-1|TRBV6-5|.|.
TGTGCCAGCAGTACGGTGATGAACACTGAAGCTTTCTTT
CASSTVMNTEAFF
>TRBJ2-5|TRBV7-8|.|TRBD2
TGTGCCAGCAGCTTAGGGGGGACTACCCAAGAGACCCAGTACTTC
CASSLGGTTQETQYF
>TRBJ1-3|TRBV28|few|.
TGTGCCAGCAGTACCCGGGGTGCCGGCTCTGGAAACACCATATATTTT
CASSTRGAGSGNTIYF
>TRBJ2-2|TRBV19|.|TRBD1
TGTGCCACCGCGACAGGGGTTGGCACCGGGGAGCTGTTTTTT
CATATGVGTGELFF
>TRBJ2-7|TRBV5-1|.|TRBD2
TGCGCCAGCAGGGCTTCTTCGGGGACTAGCGGGAGGCCCAAAATATACGAGCAGTACTTC
CASRASSGTSGRPKIYEQYF
>TRBJ2-7|TRBV7-2|once|.
TGTGCCAGCAGCTTAGTGGGGGGAATACAAGACGAGCAGTACTTC
CASSLVGGIQDEQYF
>TRBJ2-7|TRBV5-1|once|TRBD2
TGCGCCAGCAGCACCGGGACTAGCGGGAAGGTCGAGCAGTACTTC
CASSTGTSGKVEQYF